These 30 T cell receptor beta chains came from one sample sequenced in a study of cytomegalovirus exposure and HLA in healthy donors. With 60 Vbeta and 13 Jbeta primers, the PCR was carried out. Libraries were prepared by immunoSEQ multiplex PCR; TCRdb keeps only in-frame clonotypes and omits some of them. Here the sample spans 200,000 or so clones, roughly four fifths being singletons. The sample was PBMCs. The receptors here all came from a woman in her forties in good health and CMV-seronegative.

CDR3 in DNA: TGTGCCAGCAACAGACAGGGTTGGGAGAACACCGGGGAGCTGTTTTTT. Translated: CASNRQGWENTGELFF. The chain combines TRBV7-9 with TRBJ2-2; 7 nucleotides agree with TRBD1. The CDR3 is 16 residues long. V lost 7 bases and J lost 1; bases outside the gene matches: 9. CDR1 SEHNR and CDR2 FQNEAQ come from the germline V gene (reference sequence).

The V call is TRBV2, the J call TRBJ2-2, with 8 bases that match TRBD2. From germline, CDR1 is SNHLY and CDR2 FYNNEI. Germline trimming cut 4 bases from V and 6 bases from J; bases unmatched to any gene: 7. CDR3 size: 15 residues. CDR3 protein: CASSVAGGGAGELFF. The CDR3 coding sequence is TGTGCCAGCAGTGTCGCGGGAGGTGGGGCCGGGGAGCTGTTTTTT.

CDR3 amino acids: CASSSSGLAASNNEQFF. DNA for the CDR3: TGTGCCAGCAGCTCATCGGGACTAGCGGCATCTAACAATGAGCAGTTCTTC. The genes are TRBV7-3 and TRBJ2-1, with TRBD2 matching 11 bases. Germline trimming cut 4 bases from V and 5 bases from J; bases unmatched to any gene: 10. The V gene's germline CDR1 is SGHTA and CDR2 FQGTGA. This CDR3 is 17 amino acids long.

The rearrangement uses TRBV5-4 and TRBJ1-1; D uncertain. This CDR3 has 15 residues. Germline values: CDR1 SGHNT, CDR2 YYREEE (reference sequence). Between the trimmed V and J ends, which lost 0 bases and 1 base, there was a span of 10 bases. The CDR3 region is CASSLVKAANTEAFF. CDR3 nucleotide sequence: TGTGCCAGCAGCTTGGTTAAGGCGGCGAACACTGAAGCTTTCTTT.

This clone was found a few times. In the same sample, other DNA sequences code for this CDR3. The chain employs TRBV19 and TRBJ2-7; 7 bases line up with TRBD2. CDR1 and CDR2 (germline): LNHDA, SQIVND (reference sequence). The CDR3 is made up of 13 amino acids. V lost 1 base, J lost 5 bases, and 2 bases stayed unmatched. As DNA, the CDR3 is TGTGCCAGTAGTATAGGACTAGCCGACGAGCAGTACTTC. Amino acids: CASSIGLADEQYF.

This rearrangement joins TRBV18 to TRBJ2-7; 8 bases align to TRBD1. Germline values: CDR1 KGHSH, CDR2 LQKENI. Trimming cost V 0 bases and J 3 bases; bases outside gene matches: 10. The CDR3 has 17 residues. The DNA of the CDR3 is TGTGCCAGCTCACCACCCTTCGGACAGGGAGTCCACTACGAGCAGTACTTC. This codes for CASSPPFGQGVHYEQYF.

This clone was counted between two and nine times. V gene TRBV2 combines with J gene TRBJ1-2; no clear D. Germline V lookup: CDR1 SNHLY, CDR2 FYNNEI. The CDR3 is 13 amino acids. V was trimmed by 4 bases and J by 0 bases, leaving 6 bases between them. The CDR3, as DNA: TGTGCCAGCAGTGCCAGTTCTAACTATGGCTACACCTTC. Translated, it gives CASSASSNYGYTF.

The rearrangement uses TRBV5-8 and TRBJ2-6; TRBD1 matches at 7 bases. Trimming removed 4 bases from V and 0 bases from J; junction bases left unmatched: 13. This CDR3 region has 19 residues. Per germline, CDR1 SGHTS and CDR2 YDEGEE. The CDR3 reads CASSRNTGTARSGANVLTF. The CDR3 DNA follows: TGTGCCAGCAGCCGGAACACCGGGACAGCCCGCTCTGGGGCCAACGTCCTGACTTTC.

V gene TRBV18 combines with J gene TRBJ1-3, with unresolved D. This CDR3 region has 15 residues. Trimming left V 3 bases short and J 0 bases short, with 9 bases between. Germline V gives CDR1 KGHSH, CDR2 LQKENI. The CDR3 DNA reads as TGTGCCAGCTCACCGGAGGCGGGCTCTGGAAACACCATATATTTT. It translates to CASSPEAGSGNTIYF.

This chain links TRBV5-6 with TRBJ2-7, with D unclear. Germline CDR1 SGHDT, CDR2 YYEEEE. Trimming left V 1 base short and J 0 bases short, with 8 bases between. CDR3 length equals 14 residues. Here the CDR3 DNA reads TGTGCCAGCAGCTTGACCAGGTTCTCCTACGAGCAGTACTTC. Protein sequence: CASSLTRFSYEQYF.

The genes are TRBV7-2 and TRBJ2-5; 12 nucleotides align to TRBD2. The CDR3 is 17 amino acids. CDR1 is SGHTA and CDR2 is FQGNSA in the germline V gene. J was trimmed by 5 bases and V by 5 bases; bases with no gene match: 12. The DNA for the CDR3 is TGTGCCAGCAGCGTAGGGGCACTAGCGGGAGGCGGGGAGACCCAGTACTTC. Its translation is CASSVGALAGGGETQYF.

The genes are TRBV5-6 and TRBJ2-2; 12 nucleotides agree with TRBD2. Germline V gives CDR1 SGHDT, CDR2 YYEEEE. The CDR3 sequence is 16 residues long. V lost 4 bases, J lost 5 bases, and 6 bases stayed unmatched. The CDR3 spells CASSAGLAGGTGELFF. In nucleotides, the CDR3 is TGTGCCAGCAGCGCGGGACTAGCGGGCGGGACCGGGGAGCTGTTTTTT.

The chain has TRBV30 and TRBJ2-5, with TRBD2 matching 15 bases. V dropped 0 bases and J dropped 4; count of bases not matched to a gene: 18. Germline CDR1 reads GTSNPN; CDR2 reads SVGIG (reference sequence). This CDR3 has 21 residues. CDR3 sequence reads: CAWSVLLGLAGGALRAETQYF. CDR3 nucleotide sequence: TGTGCCTGGAGTGTACTTTTGGGACTAGCGGGAGGCGCGTTAAGGGCAGAGACCCAGTACTTC.

This clone was detected only once. The chain recombines TRBV9 with TRBJ2-3; no clear D. CDR1 is SGDLS and CDR2 is YYNGEE in the germline V gene. Trimming removed 0 bases at V and 2 bases at J, with 16 bases between. This CDR3 has 17 amino acids. As DNA, the CDR3 is TGTGCCAGCAGCGTAGGCGGCTTTCTCTCCCCCACAGATACGCAGTATTTT. Its translation: CASSVGGFLSPTDTQYF.

The V gene is TRBV5-6, the J gene TRBJ1-2; 8 nucleotides line up with TRBD1. The V gene end was trimmed by 4 bases and the J gene end by 5 bases; junction bases not matched to a gene: 4. Looked up from germline, CDR1 is SGHDT and CDR2 is YYEEEE. CDR3 length: 13 amino acids. The CDR3 DNA follows: TGTGCCAGCAGCGAGGGACAGGCTTATGGCTACACCTTC. This gives the protein CASSEGQAYGYTF.

The rearrangement joins TRBV7-6 to TRBJ1-2; TRBD1 agrees at 7 bases. V was pared by 5 bases and J by 4 bases, with 13 bases of the junction left unmatched. CDR3 size: 16 residues. CDR1 and CDR2 (germline): SGHVS, FNYEAQ. The CDR3 spells CASSPQATGTSYGYTF. The DNA of the CDR3 is TGTGCCAGCAGCCCCCAAGCGACAGGGACTTCCTATGGCTACACCTTC.

The rearrangement links TRBV5-6 to TRBJ2-3; possibly TRBD2 for D (6 bases). The CDR3 runs 16 residues. V shed 4 bases and J shed 3 bases, with 18 bases lying between them. Germline CDR1 reads SGHDT; CDR2 reads YYEEEE. The CDR3 coding sequence is TGTGCCAGCAGCACCAATCCCGGGGGTGCGACAGATACGCAGTATTTT. Amino acid sequence: CASSTNPGGATDTQYF.

The J gene is TRBJ2-1, the V gene TRBV19, with D possibly matching TRBD1 (5 bases). V shed 9 bases and J shed 0 bases, with 9 bases lying between them. CDR3 length: 13 amino acids. The germline V gene encodes CDR1 LNHDA and CDR2 SQIVND (reference sequence). The DNA for the CDR3 is TGTGCCAGCAGCGACAGCTCCTACAATGAGCAGTTCTTC. This sequence encodes CASSDSSYNEQFF.

The rearrangement links TRBV5-1 to TRBJ2-3, with TRBD2 matching 11 bases. Per the germline V gene, CDR1 is SGHRS and CDR2 is YFSETQ. The J segment lost 4 bases and the V segment lost 3 bases, leaving 7 bases of the junction unmatched. The CDR3 covers 16 residues. CDR3 region: CASSSDGTSGPDTQYF. CDR3 coding DNA: TGCGCCAGCAGCTCAGACGGGACTAGCGGCCCAGATACGCAGTATTTT.

The gene calls are TRBV5-1 and TRBJ2-3; 8 bases agree with TRBD2. The ends lost 6 bases at V and 0 bases at J; junction bases unmatched: 6. CDR1 and CDR2 (germline): SGHRS, YFSETQ. This CDR3 has 15 amino acids. In nucleotides, the CDR3 is TGCGCCAGCAAAACTAGCGGTGCTAGCACAGATACGCAGTATTTT. Protein product: CASKTSGASTDTQYF. Based on the CDR3 plus reference TRBV5-1 and TRBJ2-3, the full variable domain is KAGVTQTPRYLIKTRGQQVTLSCSPISGHRSVSWYQQTPGQGLQFLFEYFSETQRNKGNFPGRFSGRQFSNSRSEMNVSTLELGDSALYLCASKTSGASTDTQYFGPGTRLTVL.

The chain recombines TRBV14 with TRBJ2-7; 8 bases line up with TRBD1. V gave up 3 bases and J gave up 0 bases; unmatched junction bases: 4. Germline V gives CDR1 SGHDN, CDR2 FVKESK. There are 15 residues in the CDR3. CDR3: CASSQGQAYSYEQYF. DNA of the CDR3: TGTGCCAGCAGCCAGGGACAGGCATACTCCTACGAGCAGTACTTC.

The V and J genes are TRBV2 and TRBJ1-3; D is possibly TRBD1 (6 bases). The CDR3 runs 15 residues. Deletions cut 7 bases from V and 0 bases from J, with 13 bases between. In germline, CDR1 is SNHLY, CDR2 FYNNEI. CDR3 amino acids: CASNLQGRSGNTIYF. The CDR3 DNA follows: TGTGCCAGCAACCTACAGGGCCGCTCTGGAAACACCATATATTTT.

The chain combines TRBV5-1 with TRBJ2-2; TRBD1 is a possible D gene (5 bases). This CDR3 has 14 amino acids. CDR1 and CDR2 from the germline V gene are SGHRS and YFSETQ. V was shortened by 4 bases and J by 0 bases, with 7 bases between the two germline ends. This CDR3 is CASSPDTNTGELFF. CDR3 nucleotide sequence: TGCGCCAGCAGCCCGGACACGAACACCGGGGAGCTGTTTTTT.

The J gene is TRBJ2-7, the V gene TRBV5-1, with 10 bases aligning to TRBD2. CDR1 SGHRS and CDR2 YFSETQ come from the germline V gene. V gave up 4 bases and J gave up 7 bases; unmatched junction bases: 8. This CDR3 is 14 amino acids long. The CDR3 DNA reads as TGCGCCAGCAGCAAAGCGGGAGGGCCGGGGGAGCAGTACTTC. Translating it yields CASSKAGGPGEQYF.

The CDR3 DNA reads as TGTGCCAGCAGCGAAGACAGCCTAAGCCCGCCCCAGCATTTT. It specifies CASSEDSLSPPQHF. The V call is TRBV7-9, the J call TRBJ1-5; D possibly corresponds to TRBD1 (5 bases). CDR3 length equals 14 residues. Germline V gives CDR1 SEHNR, CDR2 FQNEAQ (reference sequence). Trimming took off 5 bases at V and 9 bases at J, with 17 bases between the two ends.

This clone was detected a few times. The chain uses TRBV29-1 and TRBJ2-1; 9 bases are a match to TRBD1. Germline V gene lookup returns CDR1 SQVTM and CDR2 ANQGSEA. Losses at the gene ends were 6 bases for V and 5 bases for J; bases not matched to a gene: 2. The CDR3 covers 12 residues. This CDR3 reads CSVHRGHNEQFF. As DNA, the CDR3 is TGCAGCGTGCACAGGGGGCACAATGAGCAGTTCTTC.

The chain joins TRBV7-9 to TRBJ1-2, with no clear D. Germline loops: CDR1 SEHNR, CDR2 FQNEAQ (reference sequence). This CDR3 is built from 16 residues. Trimming took 1 base from V and 0 from J, leaving 12 bases between them. The DNA of the CDR3 is TGTGCCAGCAGCTTAGTAGAGATTTTAACTAACTATGGCTACACCTTC. The encoded protein is CASSLVEILTNYGYTF. Together with reference TRBV7-9 and TRBJ1-2, the CDR3 gives the full variable domain: DTGVSQNPRHKITKRGQNVTFRCDPISEHNRLYWYRQTLGQGPEFLTYFQNEAQLEKSRLLSDRFSAERPKGSFSTLEIQRTEQGDSAMYLCASSLVEILTNYGYTFGSGTRLTVV.

Written as DNA, the CDR3 is TGTGCCAGCAGCCCCAGGGGGTATGGCTATGGCTACACCTTC. Its protein is CASSPRGYGYGYTF. The chain is built from TRBV27 and TRBJ1-2, with 7 nucleotides matching TRBD1. The CDR3 is 14 amino acids. Per the germline V gene, CDR1 is MNHEY and CDR2 is SMNVEV (reference sequence). Trimming cost V 6 bases and J 4 bases; bases outside gene matches: 8.

This chain joins TRBV18 and TRBJ1-2; 9 bases map to TRBD1. After removal of 3 bases from V and 8 bases from J, the junction contained 13 bases not matched to a gene. This CDR3 comprises 16 residues. Germline values: CDR1 KGHSH, CDR2 LQKENI. The CDR3 sequence is CASSPGTGSGSGGYTF. The CDR3 DNA sequence: TGTGCCAGCTCACCCGGGACAGGGTCAGGCTCAGGAGGCTACACCTTC. Variable domain in full (rest from reference TRBV18 and TRBJ1-2): NAGVMQNPRHLVRRRGQEARLRCSPMKGHSHVYWYRQLPEEGLKFMVYLQKENIIDESGMPKERFSAEFPKEGPSILRIQQVVRGDSAAYFCASSPGTGSGSGGYTFGSGTRLTVV.

The V call is TRBV28, the J call TRBJ2-5, with 13 bases fitting TRBD2. This CDR3 is 16 amino acids long. Trimming cost V 5 bases and J 7 bases; bases outside gene matches: 10. Per germline, CDR1 MDHEN and CDR2 SYDVKM. CDR3 DNA: TGTGCCAGCAGTCGTCGGACTAGCGGGAGTTCGGGGACCCAGTACTTC. It yields the protein CASSRRTSGSSGTQYF.